These 2 T cell receptor beta chains were all obtained from the same sample, sequenced in a study of T-cell memory formation after mild COVID-19. TCRdb itself ran the 5' RACE reads through MiXCR, one entry per CDR3 protein. This sample has about 200,000 distinct CDR3 sequences, with 7.5% to 10% found just once. What was sequenced was PBMCs or a T cell subset sorted from them (not recorded which). Every receptor here comes from a young man who had mild COVID-19 (a few samples of this study predate the infection). Cell type and time point are not known.

This clonotype was seen many times. The gene calls are TRBV4-3 and TRBJ2-5, with a weak D call TRBD1 (5 bases). The CDR3 is 16 residues long. Between the trimmed V and J ends, which lost 0 bases and 1 base, there was a span of 12 bases. Germline V gene data show CDR1 as LGHNA and CDR2 as YSLEER. In nucleotides, the CDR3 is TGCGCCAGCAGCCAAGATTGGGGCTCTTCCCAAGAGACCCAGTACTTC. The encoded protein is CASSQDWGSSQETQYF.

The chain employs TRBV2 and TRBJ1-6; no clear D. The CDR3 is 13 residues long. V lost 8 bases and J lost 8, with 13 bases in between. The V gene's germline CDR1 is SNHLY and CDR2 FYNNEI. Here the CDR3 DNA reads TGTGCCAGCGAACAGATCGGTCATTCACCCCTCCACTTT. It codes for CASEQIGHSPLHF.